This T cell receptor (beta chain) derives from a study of T-cell reconstitution after alpha-beta-depleted transplantation in children. About this clonotype: Antigen unknown.

V was pared by 7 bases and J by 3 bases, with 6 bases of the junction left unmatched. The CDR3 consists of 14 residues. Germline V lookup: CDR1 SGHAT, CDR2 FQNNGV. General study points: It was reported that alpha-beta T cells came from several hundred expanded graft clones (about two months after transplant). Where some patients showed high TCRbeta diversity at day 60, it came from recipient T cells and thymic progenitors that had survived.

Construction of the TCRbeta library involved unique molecular identifiers. TCRdb analysed the PCR reads with MiXCR anew, one entry per CDR3 protein. The profile shows hundreds of thousands of distinct CDR3 sequences, 13% of them singletons. The sequence came from a girl aged 2 to 9 with congenital amegakaryocytic thrombocytopenia, due to receive a stem cell transplant. This sample comprised PBMCs, obtained before TCRalphabeta/CD19-depleted stem cell transplant. This chain uses TRBV11-2 with TRBJ2-7; 10 nucleotides agree with TRBD1. The CDR3, as DNA: TGTGCCAGCATCACCGGGACAGGGGACTACGAGCAGTACTTC. Translated, it gives CASITGTGDYEQYF.